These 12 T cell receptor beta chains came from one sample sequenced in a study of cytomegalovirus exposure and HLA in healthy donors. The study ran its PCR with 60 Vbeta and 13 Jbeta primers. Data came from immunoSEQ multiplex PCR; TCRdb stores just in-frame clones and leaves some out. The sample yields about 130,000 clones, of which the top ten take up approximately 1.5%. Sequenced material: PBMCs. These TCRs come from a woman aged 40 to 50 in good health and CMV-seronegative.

The CDR3 nucleotides are TGTGCCAGCAGACTTAGCGGTTTTGGCTCCGCAGATACGCAGTATTTT. It is translated as CASRLSGFGSADTQYF. The V gene is TRBV2, the J gene TRBJ2-3; the D gene is possibly TRBD2 (6 bases). The CDR3 spans 16 residues. Trimming removed 6 bases at V and 4 bases at J, with 20 bases between. Germline V lookup: CDR1 SNHLY, CDR2 FYNNEI.

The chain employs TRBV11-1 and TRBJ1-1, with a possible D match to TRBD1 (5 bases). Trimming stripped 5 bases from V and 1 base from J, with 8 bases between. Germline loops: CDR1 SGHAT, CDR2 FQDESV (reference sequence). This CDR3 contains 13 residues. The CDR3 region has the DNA TGTGCCAGCAGCATCGGGGGGAACACTGAAGCTTTCTTT. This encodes CASSIGGNTEAFF.

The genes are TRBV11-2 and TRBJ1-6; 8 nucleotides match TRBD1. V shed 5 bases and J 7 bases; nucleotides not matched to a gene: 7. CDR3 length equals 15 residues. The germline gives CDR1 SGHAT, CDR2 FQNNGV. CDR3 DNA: TGTGCCAGCAGCCGCGCGACAGGGGTAAATTCACCCCTCCACTTT. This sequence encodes CASSRATGVNSPLHF.

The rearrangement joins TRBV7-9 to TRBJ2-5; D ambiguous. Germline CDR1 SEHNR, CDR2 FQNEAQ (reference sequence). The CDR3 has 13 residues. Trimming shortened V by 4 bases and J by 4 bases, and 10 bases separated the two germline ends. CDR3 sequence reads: CASSSQTRETQYF. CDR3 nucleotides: TGTGCCAGCAGCTCTCAGACACGAGAGACCCAGTACTTC.

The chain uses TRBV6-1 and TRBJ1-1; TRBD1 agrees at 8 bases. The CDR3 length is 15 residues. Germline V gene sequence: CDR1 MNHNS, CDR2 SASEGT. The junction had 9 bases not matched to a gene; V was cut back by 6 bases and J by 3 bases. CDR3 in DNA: TGTGCCAGCAGGCCGTCAGGGGGCTGGGACACTGAAGCTTTCTTT. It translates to CASRPSGGWDTEAFF.

In DNA, the CDR3 is TGTGCCAGCAGCAAAGGCACGGGACAGGGGTCCCATGGCTACACCTTC. Residues: CASSKGTGQGSHGYTF. The chain combines TRBV9 with TRBJ1-2; 10 bases align to TRBD1. Germline CDR1 is SGDLS and CDR2 is YYNGEE. J was trimmed by 6 bases and V by 4 bases; bases with no gene match: 12. The CDR3 loop spans 16 amino acids.

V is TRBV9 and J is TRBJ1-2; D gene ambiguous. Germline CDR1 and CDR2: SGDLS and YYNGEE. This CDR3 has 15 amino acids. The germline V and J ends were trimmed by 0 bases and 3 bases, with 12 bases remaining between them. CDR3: CASSVGENSYYGYTF. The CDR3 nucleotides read TGTGCCAGCAGCGTAGGAGAAAACAGCTACTATGGCTACACCTTC.

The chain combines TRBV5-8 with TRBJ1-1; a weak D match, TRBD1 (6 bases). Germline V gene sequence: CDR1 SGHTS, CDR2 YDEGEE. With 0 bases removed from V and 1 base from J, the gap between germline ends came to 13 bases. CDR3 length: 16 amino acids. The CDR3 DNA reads TGTGCCAGCAGCTTGGAAACAGGGACATCGAACACTGAAGCTTTCTTT. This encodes CASSLETGTSNTEAFF.

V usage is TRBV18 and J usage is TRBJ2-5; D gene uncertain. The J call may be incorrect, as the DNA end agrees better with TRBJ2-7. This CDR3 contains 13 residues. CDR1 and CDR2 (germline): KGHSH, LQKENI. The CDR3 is CASSPGTAYEQYF. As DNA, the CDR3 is TGTGCCAGCTCACCCGGTACAGCCTACGAGCAGTACTTC.

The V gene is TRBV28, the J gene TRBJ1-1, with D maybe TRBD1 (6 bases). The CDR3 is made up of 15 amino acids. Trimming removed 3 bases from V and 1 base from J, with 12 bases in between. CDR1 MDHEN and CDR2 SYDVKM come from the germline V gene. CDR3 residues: CASSLAGRGNTEAFF. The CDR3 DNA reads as TGTGCCAGCAGTTTGGCAGGCAGGGGGAACACTGAAGCTTTCTTT.

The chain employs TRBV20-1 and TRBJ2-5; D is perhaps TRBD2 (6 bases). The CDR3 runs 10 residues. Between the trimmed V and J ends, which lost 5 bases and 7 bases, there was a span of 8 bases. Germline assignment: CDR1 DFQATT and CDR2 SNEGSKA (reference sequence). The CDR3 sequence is CSAWRGTQYF. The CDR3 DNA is TGCAGTGCTTGGCGGGGGACCCAGTACTTC.

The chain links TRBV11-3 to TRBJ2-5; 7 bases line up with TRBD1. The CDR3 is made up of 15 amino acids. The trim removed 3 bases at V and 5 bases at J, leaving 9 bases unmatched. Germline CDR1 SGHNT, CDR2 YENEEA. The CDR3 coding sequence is TGTGCCAGCAGCTTCCTGACAGGGTTAGAGGAGACCCAGTACTTC. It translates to CASSFLTGLEETQYF.